This T cell receptor beta chain was sequenced in a study of cytomegalovirus exposure and HLA in healthy donors. General study findings and limits: According to a later analysis, TCR clusters from the first cohort tended to co-occur in the 120 or so validation repertoires.

Concerning this clone itself: What it recognizes is unknown.

Only in-frame clones appear in the TCRdb table, and some are missing; sequencing was by immunoSEQ multiplex PCR. The sample has about 220,000 clones; around 90% are singletons. V trimming: 2 bases; J trimming: 4 bases; junction bases outside the gene matches: 6. This CDR3 region has 17 residues. Germline V CDR1 and CDR2: MDHEN, SYDVKM. The TCR was taken from a woman under 30 in good health and CMV-seronegative. V gene TRBV28 combines with J gene TRBJ2-2, with TRBD2 identical over 11 bases. Sample: PBMCs. CDR3 amino acids: CASSLLGLAEITGELFF. For the CDR3, the DNA is TGTGCCAGCAGTTTACTGGGACTAGCGGAGATCACCGGGGAGCTGTTTTTT.